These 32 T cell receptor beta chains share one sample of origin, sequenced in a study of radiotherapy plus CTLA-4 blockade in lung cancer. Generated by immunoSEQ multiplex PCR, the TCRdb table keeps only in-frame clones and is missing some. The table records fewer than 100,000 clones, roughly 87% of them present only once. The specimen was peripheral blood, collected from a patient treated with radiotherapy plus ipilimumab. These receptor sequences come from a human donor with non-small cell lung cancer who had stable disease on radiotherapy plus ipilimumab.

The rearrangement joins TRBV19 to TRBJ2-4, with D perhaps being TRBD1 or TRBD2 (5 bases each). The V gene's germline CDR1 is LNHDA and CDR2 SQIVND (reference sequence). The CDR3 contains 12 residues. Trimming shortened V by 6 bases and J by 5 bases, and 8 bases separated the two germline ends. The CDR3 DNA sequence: TGTGCCAGTAGCAGGGAGCAAAACATTCAGTACTTC. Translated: CASSREQNIQYF.

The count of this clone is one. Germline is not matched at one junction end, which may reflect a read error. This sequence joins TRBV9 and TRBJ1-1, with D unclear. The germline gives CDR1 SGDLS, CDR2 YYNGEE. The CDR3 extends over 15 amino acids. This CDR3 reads CASSGRGGENSEAFF. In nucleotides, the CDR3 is TGTGCCAGCAGCGGTAGAGGCGGGGAGAACTCTGAAGCTTTCTTT.

CDR3 DNA: TGTGCCAGCAGTTTAGGGCTACCCGGGTCGTACAATGAGCAGTTCTTC. Protein sequence: CASSLGLPGSYNEQFF. V is TRBV27 and J is TRBJ2-1, with D hard to call. Germline CDR1 and CDR2: MNHEY and SMNVEV (reference sequence). The CDR3 covers 16 residues. Trimming left V 2 bases short and J 4 bases short, with 15 bases between.

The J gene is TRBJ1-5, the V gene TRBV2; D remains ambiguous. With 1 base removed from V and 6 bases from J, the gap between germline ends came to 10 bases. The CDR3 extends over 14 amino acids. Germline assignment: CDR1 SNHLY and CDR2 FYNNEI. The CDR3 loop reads CASSEGSASQPQHF. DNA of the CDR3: TGTGCCAGCAGTGAAGGCTCAGCTTCTCAGCCCCAGCATTTT.

The CDR3 DNA reads TGTGCCAGCAAAGCGGGGACAGGGAATGAAAAACTGTTTTTT. As protein: CASKAGTGNEKLFF. V usage is TRBV6-5 and J usage is TRBJ1-4, with 9 bases that match TRBD1. Germline values: CDR1 MNHEY, CDR2 SVGAGI. The CDR3 extends over 14 amino acids. V dropped 7 bases and J dropped 5; count of bases not matched to a gene: 5.

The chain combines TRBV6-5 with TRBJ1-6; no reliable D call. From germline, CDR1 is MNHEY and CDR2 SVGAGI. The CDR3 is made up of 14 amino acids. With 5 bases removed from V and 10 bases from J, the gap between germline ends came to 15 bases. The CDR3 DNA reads TGTGCCAGCAGTGAAAGCGTGGGTGGGTCACCCCTCCACTTT. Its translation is CASSESVGGSPLHF.

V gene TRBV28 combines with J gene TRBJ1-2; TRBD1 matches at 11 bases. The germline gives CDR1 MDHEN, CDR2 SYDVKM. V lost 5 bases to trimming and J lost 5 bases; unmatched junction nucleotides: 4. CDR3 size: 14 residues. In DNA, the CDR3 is TGTGCCAGCAGTCAAGGACAGGGGGCGTATGGCTACACCTTC. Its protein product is CASSQGQGAYGYTF.

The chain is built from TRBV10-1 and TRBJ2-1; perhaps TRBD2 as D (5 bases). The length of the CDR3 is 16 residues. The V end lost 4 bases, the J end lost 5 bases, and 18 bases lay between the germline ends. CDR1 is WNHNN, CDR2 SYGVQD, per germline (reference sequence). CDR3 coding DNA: TGCGCCAGCAGTGGGCCGGACGGGGTCACGCACAATGAGCAGTTCTTC. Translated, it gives CASSGPDGVTHNEQFF.

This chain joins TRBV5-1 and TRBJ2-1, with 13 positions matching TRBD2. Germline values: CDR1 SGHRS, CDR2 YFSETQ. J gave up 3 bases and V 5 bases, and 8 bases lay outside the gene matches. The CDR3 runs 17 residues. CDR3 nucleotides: TGCGCCAGCAGTCCCCGGACTAGCGGGAGATTCTACAATGAGCAGTTCTTC. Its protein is CASSPRTSGRFYNEQFF.

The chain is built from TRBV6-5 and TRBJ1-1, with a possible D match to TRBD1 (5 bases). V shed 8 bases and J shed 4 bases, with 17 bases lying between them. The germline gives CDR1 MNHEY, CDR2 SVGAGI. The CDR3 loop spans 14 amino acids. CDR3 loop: CASFPGGGITEAFF. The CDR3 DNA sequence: TGTGCCAGCTTTCCCGGCGGGGGAATCACTGAAGCTTTCTTT.

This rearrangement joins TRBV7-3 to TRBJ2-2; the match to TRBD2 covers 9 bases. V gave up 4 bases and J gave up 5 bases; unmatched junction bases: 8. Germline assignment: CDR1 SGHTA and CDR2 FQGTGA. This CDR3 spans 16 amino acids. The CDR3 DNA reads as TGTGCCAGCAGCTCATACAGTAGCGGGAGAACCGGGGAGCTGTTTTTT. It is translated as CASSSYSSGRTGELFF.

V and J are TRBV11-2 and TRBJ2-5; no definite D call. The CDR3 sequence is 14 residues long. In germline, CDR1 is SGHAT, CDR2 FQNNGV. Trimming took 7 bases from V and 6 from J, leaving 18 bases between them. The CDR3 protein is CASTPSGGLQTQYF. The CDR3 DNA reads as TGTGCCAGCACCCCTTCTGGCGGATTGCAGACCCAGTACTTC.

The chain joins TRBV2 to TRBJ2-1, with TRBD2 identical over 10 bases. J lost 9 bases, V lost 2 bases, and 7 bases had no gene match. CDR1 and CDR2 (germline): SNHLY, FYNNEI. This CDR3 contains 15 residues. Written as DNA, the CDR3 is TGTGCCAGCAGTGAAACCCTAGCGGGAGCAAGTGAGCAGTTCTTC. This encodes CASSETLAGASEQFF.

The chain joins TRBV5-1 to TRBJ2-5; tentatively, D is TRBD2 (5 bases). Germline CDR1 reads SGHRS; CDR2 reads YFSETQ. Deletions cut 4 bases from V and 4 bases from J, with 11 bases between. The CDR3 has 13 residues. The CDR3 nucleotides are TGCGCCAGCAGCCCCTTCCGGGGAGAGACCCAGTACTTC. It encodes CASSPFRGETQYF. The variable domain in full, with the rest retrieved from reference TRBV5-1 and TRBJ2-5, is KAGVTQTPRYLIKTRGQQVTLSCSPISGHRSVSWYQQTPGQGLQFLFEYFSETQRNKGNFPGRFSGRQFSNSRSEMNVSTLELGDSALYLCASSPFRGETQYFGPGTRLLVL.

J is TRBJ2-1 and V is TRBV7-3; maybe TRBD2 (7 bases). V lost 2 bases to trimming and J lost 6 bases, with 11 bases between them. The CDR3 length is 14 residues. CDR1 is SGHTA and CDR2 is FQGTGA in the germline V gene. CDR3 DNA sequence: TGTGCCAGCAGCTTAGTGGGGGGGCCCAATGAGCAGTTCTTC. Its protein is CASSLVGGPNEQFF.

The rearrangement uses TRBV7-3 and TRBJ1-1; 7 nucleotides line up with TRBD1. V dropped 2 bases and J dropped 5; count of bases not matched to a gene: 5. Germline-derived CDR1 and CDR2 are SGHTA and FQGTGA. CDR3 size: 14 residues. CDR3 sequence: CASSLSQGITEAFF. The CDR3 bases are TGTGCCAGCAGCTTATCACAGGGGATAACTGAAGCTTTCTTT.

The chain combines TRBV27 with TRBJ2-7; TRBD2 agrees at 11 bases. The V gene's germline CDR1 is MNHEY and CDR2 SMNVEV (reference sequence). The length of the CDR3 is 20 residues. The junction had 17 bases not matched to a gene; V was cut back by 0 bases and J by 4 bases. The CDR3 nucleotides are TGTGCCAGCAGTTTATCGCCCCCGGGTAGCGGGAGGGCCTTGCGTTACGAGCAGTACTTC. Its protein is CASSLSPPGSGRALRYEQYF.

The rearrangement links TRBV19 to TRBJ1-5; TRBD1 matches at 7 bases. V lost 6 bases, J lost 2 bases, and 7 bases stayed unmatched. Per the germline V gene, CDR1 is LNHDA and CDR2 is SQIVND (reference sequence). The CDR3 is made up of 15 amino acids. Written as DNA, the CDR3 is TGTGCCAGTAGGCACACAGGGGCTGGCAATCAGCCCCAGCATTTT. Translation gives CASRHTGAGNQPQHF.

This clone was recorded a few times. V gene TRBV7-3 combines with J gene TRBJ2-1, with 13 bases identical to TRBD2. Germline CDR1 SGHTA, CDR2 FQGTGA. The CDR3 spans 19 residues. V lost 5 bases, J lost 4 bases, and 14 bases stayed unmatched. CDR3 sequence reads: CASSTLGGTSGEAYNEQFF. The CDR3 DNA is TGTGCCAGCAGCACCCTCGGTGGGACTAGCGGGGAAGCGTACAATGAGCAGTTCTTC.

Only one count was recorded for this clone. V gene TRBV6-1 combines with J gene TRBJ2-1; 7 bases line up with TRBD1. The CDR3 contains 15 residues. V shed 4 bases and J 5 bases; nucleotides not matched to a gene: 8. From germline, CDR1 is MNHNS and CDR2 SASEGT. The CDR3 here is CASSVNWDSNNEQFF. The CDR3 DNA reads TGTGCCAGCAGTGTAAATTGGGACAGTAACAATGAGCAGTTCTTC.

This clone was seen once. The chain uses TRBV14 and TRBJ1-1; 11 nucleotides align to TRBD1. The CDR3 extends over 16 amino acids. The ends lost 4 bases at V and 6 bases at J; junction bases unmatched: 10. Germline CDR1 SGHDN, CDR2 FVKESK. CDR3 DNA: TGTGCCAGCAGCCCCGGACAGGGGGCGCGGGTGGCTGAAGCTTTCTTT. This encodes CASSPGQGARVAEAFF.

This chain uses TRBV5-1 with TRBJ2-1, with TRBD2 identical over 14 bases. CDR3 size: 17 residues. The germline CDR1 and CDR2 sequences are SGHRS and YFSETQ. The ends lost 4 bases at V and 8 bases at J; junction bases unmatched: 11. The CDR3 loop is CASSLEPTSGGGHEQFF. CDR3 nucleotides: TGCGCCAGCAGCCTCGAGCCGACTAGCGGGGGGGGGCATGAGCAGTTCTTC. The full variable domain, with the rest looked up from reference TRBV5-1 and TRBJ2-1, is KAGVTQTPRYLIKTRGQQVTLSCSPISGHRSVSWYQQTPGQGLQFLFEYFSETQRNKGNFPGRFSGRQFSNSRSEMNVSTLELGDSALYLCASSLEPTSGGGHEQFFGPGTRLTVL.

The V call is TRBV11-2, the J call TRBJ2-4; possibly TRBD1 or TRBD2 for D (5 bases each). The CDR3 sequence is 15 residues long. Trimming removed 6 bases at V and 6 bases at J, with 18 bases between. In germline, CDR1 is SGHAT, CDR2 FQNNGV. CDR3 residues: CASRGYRDPSNIQYF. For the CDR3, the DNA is TGTGCCAGCAGGGGGTACCGGGACCCGTCAAACATTCAGTACTTC.

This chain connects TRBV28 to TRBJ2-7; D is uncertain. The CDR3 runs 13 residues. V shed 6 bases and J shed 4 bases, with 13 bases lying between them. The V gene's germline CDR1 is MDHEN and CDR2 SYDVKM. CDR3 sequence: CASRKGFWYEQYF. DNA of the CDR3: TGTGCCAGCAGAAAAGGGTTTTGGTACGAGCAGTACTTC.

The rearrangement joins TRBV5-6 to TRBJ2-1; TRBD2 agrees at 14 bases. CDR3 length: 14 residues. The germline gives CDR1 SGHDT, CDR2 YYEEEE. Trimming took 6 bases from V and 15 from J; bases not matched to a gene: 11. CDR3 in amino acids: CASTRGTSGSHGFF. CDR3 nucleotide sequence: TGTGCCAGCACACGAGGGACTAGCGGGAGCCACGGGTTCTTC.

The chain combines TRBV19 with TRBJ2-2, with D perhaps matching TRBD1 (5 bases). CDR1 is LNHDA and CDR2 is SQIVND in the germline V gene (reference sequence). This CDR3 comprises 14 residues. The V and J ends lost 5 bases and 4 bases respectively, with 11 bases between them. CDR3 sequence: CASSATVGTGELFF. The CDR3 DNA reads TGTGCCAGTAGTGCGACAGTGGGCACCGGGGAGCTGTTTTTT. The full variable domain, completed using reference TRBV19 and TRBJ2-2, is DGGITQSPKYLFRKEGQNVTLSCEQNLNHDAMYWYRQDPGQGLRLIYYSQIVNDFQKGDIAEGYSVSREKKESFPLTVTSAQKNPTAFYLCASSATVGTGELFFGEGSRLTVL.

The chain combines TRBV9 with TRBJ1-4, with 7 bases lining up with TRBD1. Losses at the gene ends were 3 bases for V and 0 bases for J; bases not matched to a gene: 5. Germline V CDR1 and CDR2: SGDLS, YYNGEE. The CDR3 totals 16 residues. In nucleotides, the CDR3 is TGTGCCAGCAGCGCCATGGACAGGACAACTAATGAAAAACTGTTTTTT. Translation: CASSAMDRTTNEKLFF.

The CDR3 spells CASSGGALNTEAFF. The CDR3 DNA follows: TGCGCCAGCAGTGGCGGGGCCTTGAACACTGAAGCTTTCTTT. The chain links TRBV10-1 to TRBJ1-1, with D maybe TRBD1 (5 bases). Trimming pared 4 bases from V and 0 bases from J, leaving 9 bases between. The germline V gene encodes CDR1 WNHNN and CDR2 SYGVQD (reference sequence). CDR3 length: 14 amino acids.

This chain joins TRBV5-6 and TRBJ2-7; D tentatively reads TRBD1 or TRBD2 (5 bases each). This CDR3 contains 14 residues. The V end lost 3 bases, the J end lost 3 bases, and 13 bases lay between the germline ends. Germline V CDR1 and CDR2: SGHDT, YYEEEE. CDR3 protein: CASSSTGTVYEQYF. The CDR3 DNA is TGTGCCAGCAGCTCTACCGGGACCGTCTACGAGCAGTACTTC.

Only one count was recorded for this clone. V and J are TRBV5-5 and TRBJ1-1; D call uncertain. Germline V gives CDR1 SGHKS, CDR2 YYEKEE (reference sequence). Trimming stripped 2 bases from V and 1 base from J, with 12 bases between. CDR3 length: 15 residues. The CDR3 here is CASSFAPGSNTEAFF. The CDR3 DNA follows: TGTGCCAGCAGCTTTGCGCCAGGATCGAACACTGAAGCTTTCTTT.

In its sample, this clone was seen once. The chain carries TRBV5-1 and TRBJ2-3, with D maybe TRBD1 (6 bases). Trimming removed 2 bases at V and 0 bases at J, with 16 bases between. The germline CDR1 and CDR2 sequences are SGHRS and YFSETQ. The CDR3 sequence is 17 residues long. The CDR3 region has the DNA TGCGCCAGCAGCTTTTTCCCCATTGGACAGAGCACAGATACGCAGTATTTT. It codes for CASSFFPIGQSTDTQYF.

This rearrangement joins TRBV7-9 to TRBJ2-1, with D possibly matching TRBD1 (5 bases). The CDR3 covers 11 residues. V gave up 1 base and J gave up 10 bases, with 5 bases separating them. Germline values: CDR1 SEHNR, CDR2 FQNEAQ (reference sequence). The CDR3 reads CASSLEGEQFF. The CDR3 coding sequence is TGTGCCAGCAGCTTAGAGGGGGAGCAGTTCTTC.